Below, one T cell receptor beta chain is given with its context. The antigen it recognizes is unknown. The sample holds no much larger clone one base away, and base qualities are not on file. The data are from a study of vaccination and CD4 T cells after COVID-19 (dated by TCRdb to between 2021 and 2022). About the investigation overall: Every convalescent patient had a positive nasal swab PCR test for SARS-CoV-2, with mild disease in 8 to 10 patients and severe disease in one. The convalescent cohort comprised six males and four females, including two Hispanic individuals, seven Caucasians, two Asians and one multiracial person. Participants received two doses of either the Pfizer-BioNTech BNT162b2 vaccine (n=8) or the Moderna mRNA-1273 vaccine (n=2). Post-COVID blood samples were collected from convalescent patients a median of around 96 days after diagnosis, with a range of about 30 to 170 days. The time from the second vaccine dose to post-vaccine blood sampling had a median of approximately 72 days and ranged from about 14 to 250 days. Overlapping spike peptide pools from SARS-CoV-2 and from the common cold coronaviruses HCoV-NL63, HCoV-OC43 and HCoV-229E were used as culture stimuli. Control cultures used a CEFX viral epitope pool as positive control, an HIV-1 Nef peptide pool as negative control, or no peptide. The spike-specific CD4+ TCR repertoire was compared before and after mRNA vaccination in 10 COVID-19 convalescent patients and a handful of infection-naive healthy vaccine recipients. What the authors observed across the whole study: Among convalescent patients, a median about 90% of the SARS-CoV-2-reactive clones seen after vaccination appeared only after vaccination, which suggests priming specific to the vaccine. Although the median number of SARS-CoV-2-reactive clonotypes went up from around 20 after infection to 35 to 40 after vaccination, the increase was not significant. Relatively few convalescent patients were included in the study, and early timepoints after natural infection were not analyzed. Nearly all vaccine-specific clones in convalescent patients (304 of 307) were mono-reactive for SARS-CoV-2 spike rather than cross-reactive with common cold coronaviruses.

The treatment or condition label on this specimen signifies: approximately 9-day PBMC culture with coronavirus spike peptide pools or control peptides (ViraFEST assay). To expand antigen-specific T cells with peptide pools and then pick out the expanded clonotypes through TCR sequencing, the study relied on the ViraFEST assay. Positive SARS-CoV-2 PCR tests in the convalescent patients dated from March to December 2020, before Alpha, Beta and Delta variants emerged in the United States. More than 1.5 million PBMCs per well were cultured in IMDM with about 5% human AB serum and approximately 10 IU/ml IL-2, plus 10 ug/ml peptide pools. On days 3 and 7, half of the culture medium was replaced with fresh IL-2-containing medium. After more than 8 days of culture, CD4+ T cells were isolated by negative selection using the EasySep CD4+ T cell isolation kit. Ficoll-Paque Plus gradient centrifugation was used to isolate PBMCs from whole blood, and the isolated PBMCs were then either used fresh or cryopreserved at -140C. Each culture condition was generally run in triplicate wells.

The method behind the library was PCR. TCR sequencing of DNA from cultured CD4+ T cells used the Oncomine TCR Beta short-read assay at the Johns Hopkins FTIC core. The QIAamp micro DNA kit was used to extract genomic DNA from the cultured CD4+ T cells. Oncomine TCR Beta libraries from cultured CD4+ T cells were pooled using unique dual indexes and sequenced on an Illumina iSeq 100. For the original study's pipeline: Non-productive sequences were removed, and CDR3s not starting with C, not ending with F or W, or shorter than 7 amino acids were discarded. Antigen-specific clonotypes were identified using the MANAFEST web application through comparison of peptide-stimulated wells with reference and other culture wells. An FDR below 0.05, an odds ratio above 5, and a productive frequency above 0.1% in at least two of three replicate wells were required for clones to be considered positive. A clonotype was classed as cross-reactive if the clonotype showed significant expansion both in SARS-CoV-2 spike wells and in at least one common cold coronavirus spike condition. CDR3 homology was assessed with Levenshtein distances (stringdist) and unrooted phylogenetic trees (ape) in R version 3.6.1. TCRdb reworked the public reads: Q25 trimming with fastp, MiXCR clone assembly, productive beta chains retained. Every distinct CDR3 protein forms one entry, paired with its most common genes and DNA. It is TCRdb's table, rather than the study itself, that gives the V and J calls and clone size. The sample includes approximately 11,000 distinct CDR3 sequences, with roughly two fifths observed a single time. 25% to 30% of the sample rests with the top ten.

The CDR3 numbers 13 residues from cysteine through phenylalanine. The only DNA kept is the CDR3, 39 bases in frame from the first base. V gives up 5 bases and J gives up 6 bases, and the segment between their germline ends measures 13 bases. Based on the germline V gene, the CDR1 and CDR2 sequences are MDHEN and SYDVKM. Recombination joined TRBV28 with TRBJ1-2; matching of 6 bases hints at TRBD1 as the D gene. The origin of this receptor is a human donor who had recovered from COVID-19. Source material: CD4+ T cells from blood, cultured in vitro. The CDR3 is CASSLPQGNGYTF. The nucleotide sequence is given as TGTGCCAGCAGTCTACCACAGGGAAATGGCTACACCTTC.